This TCR beta chain was retrieved from a study of blood T cell repertoires in COVID-19. Study summary: The cDNA or gDNA used as material had been derived from T cells, B-cell-depleted T cells, or PBMCs.

Assay used: immunoSEQ multiplex PCR; TCRdb lists only in-frame clones, some missing. The table lists about 290,000 clones, just under 85% of them singletons. From germline, CDR1 is KGHSH and CDR2 LQKENI. V lost 2 bases to trimming and J lost 8 bases; unmatched junction nucleotides: 16. The CDR3 covers 18 residues. The V call is TRBV18, the J call TRBJ2-1; 9 nucleotides line up with TRBD1. The sample consisted of peripheral blood. This receptor was taken from a woman aged 45-65 years with active or convalescent COVID-19. This chain's CDR3 is CASSPIAGWDRDVDEQFF. The DNA of the CDR3 is TGTGCCAGCTCACCAATCGCTGGCTGGGACAGGGACGTGGATGAGCAGTTCTTC.